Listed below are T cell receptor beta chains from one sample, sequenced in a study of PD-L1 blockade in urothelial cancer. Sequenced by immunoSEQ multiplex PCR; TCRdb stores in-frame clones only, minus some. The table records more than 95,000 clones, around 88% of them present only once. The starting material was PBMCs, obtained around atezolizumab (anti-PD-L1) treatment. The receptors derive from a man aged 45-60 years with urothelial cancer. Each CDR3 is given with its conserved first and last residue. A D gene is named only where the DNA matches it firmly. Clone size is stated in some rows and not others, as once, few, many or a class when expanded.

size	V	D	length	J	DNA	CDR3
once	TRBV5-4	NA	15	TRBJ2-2	TGTGCCAGCAGCTACCAAGCCGACAGCCCCGGGGAGCTGTTTTTT	CASSYQADSPGELFF
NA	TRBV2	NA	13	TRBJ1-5	TGTGCCAGCAGCGGGGGGAGAGATCAGCCCCAGCATTTT	CASSGGRDQPQHF
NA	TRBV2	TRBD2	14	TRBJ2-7	TGTGCCAGCAGAGCCGGGACTAAGGATTACGAGCAGTACTTC	CASRAGTKDYEQYF
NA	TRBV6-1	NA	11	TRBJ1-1	TGTGCCAGCAGGACGCAGGGCGGAGCTTTCTTT	CASRTQGGAFF
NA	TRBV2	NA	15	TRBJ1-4	TGTGCCAGCAGTGAATACAGGGCCCTTAATGAAAAACTGTTTTTT	CASSEYRALNEKLFF
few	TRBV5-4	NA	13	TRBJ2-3	TGTGCCAGCAGCTCCCAACTCACAGATACGCAGTATTTT	CASSSQLTDTQYF
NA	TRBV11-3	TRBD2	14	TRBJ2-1	TGTGCCAGCAGCCCCGGGACTATCTACAATGAGCAGTTCTTC	CASSPGTIYNEQFF
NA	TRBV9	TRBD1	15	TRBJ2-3	TGTGCCAGCAGAGCCGGGACAGGGCCCACAGATACGCAGTATTTT	CASRAGTGPTDTQYF
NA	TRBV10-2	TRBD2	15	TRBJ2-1	TGCGCCACCCAGGTTGGTGCGGGAGGATACAATGAGCAGTTCTTC	CATQVGAGGYNEQFF
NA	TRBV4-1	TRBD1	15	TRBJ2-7	TGCGCCAGCAGCCAAGCACAGGGGGCTGTGTACGAGCAGTACTTC	CASSQAQGAVYEQYF
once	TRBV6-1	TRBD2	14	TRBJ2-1	TGTGCCAGCAGAGATAGCGGGAGGGGGGGTGAGCAGTTCTTC	CASRDSGRGGEQFF
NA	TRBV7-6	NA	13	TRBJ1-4	TGTGCCAGCAGCTCCCAAGGGGTTGAAAAACTGTTTTTT	CASSSQGVEKLFF
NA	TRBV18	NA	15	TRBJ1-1	TGTGCCAGCTCACCACTGAGTCTCCCCGATACTGAAGCTTTCTTT	CASSPLSLPDTEAFF